This record concerns one T cell receptor (beta chain) sequence. The antigen is undetermined. This specimen comes from a study of identical twins. Study conclusions and caveats: Insertions were fewer in abundant cord blood beta clonotypes, whereas memory repertoires showed none of this pattern. The analysis was cross-sectional rather than longitudinal within donors.

cDNA molecules carried unique molecular identifiers, and template switching added a universal primer site. TCRdb re-called the 5' RACE reads with MiXCR, one entry per CDR3 protein. The sample yields 450,000 to 600,000 distinct CDR3 sequences, about a fifth seen once. The germline gives CDR1 MGHRA, CDR2 YSYEKL. The CDR3 extends over 17 amino acids. V lost 7 bases, J lost 6 bases, and 24 bases lay in between. All of the donors were Caucasians in good health. These data were likewise used in another study, on yellow fever vaccine responses in identical twins.

The source material was CD4+ T cells sorted from blood. This TCR was recovered from a young woman in good health. The chain couples TRBV4-1 to TRBJ2-2; D possibly corresponds to TRBD2 (6 bases). CDR3 in amino acids: CASKGRRELGGAGELFF. The CDR3 DNA sequence: TGCGCCAGCAAGGGTAGGAGGGAACTAGGAGGGGCCGGGGAGCTGTTTTTT.